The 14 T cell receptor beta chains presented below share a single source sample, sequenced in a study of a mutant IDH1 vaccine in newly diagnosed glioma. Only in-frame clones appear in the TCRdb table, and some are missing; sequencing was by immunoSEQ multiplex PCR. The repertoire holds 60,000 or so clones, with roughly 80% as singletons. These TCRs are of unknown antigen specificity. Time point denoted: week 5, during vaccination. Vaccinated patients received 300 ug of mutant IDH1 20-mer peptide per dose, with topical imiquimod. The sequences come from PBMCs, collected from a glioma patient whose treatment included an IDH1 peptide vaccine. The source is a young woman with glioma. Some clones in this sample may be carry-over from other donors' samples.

Here the CDR3 reads CASSAAGRGGYEQYF. The CDR3 DNA reads TGTGCCAGCAGTGCGGCGGGGCGGGGGGGCTACGAGCAGTACTTC. This rearrangement joins TRBV2 to TRBJ2-7; 9 bases match TRBD2. The germline CDR1 and CDR2 sequences are SNHLY and FYNNEI. CDR3 length: 15 residues. V lost 4 bases to trimming and J lost 3 bases; unmatched junction nucleotides: 7.

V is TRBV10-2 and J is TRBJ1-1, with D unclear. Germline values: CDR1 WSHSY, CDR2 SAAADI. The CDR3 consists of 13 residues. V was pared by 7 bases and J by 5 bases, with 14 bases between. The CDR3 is CASNLERWTEAFF. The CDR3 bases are TGCGCCAGCAATCTGGAAAGGTGGACTGAAGCTTTCTTT.

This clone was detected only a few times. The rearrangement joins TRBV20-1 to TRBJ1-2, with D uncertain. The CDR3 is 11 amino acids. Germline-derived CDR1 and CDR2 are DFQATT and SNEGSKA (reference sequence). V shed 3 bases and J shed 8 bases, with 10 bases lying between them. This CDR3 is CSASDTSGYTF. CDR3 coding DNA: TGCAGTGCTAGCGATACATCGGGCTACACCTTC.

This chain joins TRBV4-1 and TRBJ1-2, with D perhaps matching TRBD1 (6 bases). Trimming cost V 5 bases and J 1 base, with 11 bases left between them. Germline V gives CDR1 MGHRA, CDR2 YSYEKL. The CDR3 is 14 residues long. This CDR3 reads CASSGAGDNYGYTF. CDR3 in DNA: TGCGCCAGCAGCGGGGCAGGGGATAACTATGGCTACACCTTC.

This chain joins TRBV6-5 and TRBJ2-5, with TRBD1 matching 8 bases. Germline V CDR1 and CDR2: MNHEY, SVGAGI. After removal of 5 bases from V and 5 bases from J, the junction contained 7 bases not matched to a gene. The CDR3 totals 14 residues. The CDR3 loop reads CASSQAGGAETQYF. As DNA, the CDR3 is TGTGCCAGCAGTCAAGCAGGGGGCGCTGAGACCCAGTACTTC.

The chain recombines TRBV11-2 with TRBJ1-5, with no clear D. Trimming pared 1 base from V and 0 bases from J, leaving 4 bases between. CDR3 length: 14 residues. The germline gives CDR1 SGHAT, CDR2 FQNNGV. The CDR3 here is CASSLAHSNQPQHF. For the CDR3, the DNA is TGTGCCAGCAGCTTAGCTCATAGCAATCAGCCCCAGCATTTT.

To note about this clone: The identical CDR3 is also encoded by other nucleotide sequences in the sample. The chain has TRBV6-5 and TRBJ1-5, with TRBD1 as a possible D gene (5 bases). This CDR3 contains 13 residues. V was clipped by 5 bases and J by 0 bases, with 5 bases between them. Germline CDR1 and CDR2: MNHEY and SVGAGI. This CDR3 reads CASSDSSNQPQHF. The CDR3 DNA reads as TGTGCCAGCAGTGACAGTAGCAATCAGCCCCAGCATTTT.

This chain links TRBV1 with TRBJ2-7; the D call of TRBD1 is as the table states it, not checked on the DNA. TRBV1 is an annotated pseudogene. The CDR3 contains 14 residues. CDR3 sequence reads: CTSSQEQGGYEQYF. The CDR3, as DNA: TGCACCAGCAGCCAAGAGCAGGGGGGATACGAGCAGTACTTC.

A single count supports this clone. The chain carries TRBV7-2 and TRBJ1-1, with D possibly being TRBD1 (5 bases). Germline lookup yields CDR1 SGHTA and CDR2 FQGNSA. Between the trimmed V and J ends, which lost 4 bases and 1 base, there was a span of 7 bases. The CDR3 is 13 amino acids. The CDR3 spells CASSSGPNTEAFF. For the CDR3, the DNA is TGTGCCAGCAGCTCGGGACCGAACACTGAAGCTTTCTTT.

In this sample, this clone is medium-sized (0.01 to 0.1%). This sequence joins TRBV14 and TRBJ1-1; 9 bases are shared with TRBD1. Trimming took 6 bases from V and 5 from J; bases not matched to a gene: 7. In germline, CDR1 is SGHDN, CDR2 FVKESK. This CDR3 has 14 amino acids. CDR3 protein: CASSPTGGKTEAFF. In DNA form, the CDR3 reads TGTGCCAGCAGTCCAACAGGGGGCAAGACTGAAGCTTTCTTT.

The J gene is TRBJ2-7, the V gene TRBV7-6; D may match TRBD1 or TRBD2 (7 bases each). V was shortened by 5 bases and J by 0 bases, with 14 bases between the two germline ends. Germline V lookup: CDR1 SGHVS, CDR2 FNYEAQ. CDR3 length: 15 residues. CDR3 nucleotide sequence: TGTGCCAGCAGCCGGGGGGCAGGGGGCTCCTACGAGCAGTACTTC. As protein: CASSRGAGGSYEQYF.

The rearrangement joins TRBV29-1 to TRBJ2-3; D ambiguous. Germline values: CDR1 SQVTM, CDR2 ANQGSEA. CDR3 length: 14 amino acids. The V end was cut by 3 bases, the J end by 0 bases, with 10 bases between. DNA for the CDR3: TGCAGCGTTGATATGGTCCCGAGCACAGATACGCAGTATTTT. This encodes CSVDMVPSTDTQYF.

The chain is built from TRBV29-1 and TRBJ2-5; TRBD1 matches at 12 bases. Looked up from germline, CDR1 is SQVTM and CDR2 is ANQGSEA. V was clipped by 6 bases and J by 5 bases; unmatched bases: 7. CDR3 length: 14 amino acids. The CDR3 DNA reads TGCAGCGTCCGGGACAGGGGGCGAGGGGAGACCCAGTACTTC. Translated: CSVRDRGRGETQYF.

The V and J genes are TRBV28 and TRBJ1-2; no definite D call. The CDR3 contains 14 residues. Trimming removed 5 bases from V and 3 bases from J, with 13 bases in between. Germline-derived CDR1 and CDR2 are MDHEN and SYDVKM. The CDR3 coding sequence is TGTGCCAGCAGTCCGCCGGCGGCATACTATGGCTACACCTTC. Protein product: CASSPPAAYYGYTF.